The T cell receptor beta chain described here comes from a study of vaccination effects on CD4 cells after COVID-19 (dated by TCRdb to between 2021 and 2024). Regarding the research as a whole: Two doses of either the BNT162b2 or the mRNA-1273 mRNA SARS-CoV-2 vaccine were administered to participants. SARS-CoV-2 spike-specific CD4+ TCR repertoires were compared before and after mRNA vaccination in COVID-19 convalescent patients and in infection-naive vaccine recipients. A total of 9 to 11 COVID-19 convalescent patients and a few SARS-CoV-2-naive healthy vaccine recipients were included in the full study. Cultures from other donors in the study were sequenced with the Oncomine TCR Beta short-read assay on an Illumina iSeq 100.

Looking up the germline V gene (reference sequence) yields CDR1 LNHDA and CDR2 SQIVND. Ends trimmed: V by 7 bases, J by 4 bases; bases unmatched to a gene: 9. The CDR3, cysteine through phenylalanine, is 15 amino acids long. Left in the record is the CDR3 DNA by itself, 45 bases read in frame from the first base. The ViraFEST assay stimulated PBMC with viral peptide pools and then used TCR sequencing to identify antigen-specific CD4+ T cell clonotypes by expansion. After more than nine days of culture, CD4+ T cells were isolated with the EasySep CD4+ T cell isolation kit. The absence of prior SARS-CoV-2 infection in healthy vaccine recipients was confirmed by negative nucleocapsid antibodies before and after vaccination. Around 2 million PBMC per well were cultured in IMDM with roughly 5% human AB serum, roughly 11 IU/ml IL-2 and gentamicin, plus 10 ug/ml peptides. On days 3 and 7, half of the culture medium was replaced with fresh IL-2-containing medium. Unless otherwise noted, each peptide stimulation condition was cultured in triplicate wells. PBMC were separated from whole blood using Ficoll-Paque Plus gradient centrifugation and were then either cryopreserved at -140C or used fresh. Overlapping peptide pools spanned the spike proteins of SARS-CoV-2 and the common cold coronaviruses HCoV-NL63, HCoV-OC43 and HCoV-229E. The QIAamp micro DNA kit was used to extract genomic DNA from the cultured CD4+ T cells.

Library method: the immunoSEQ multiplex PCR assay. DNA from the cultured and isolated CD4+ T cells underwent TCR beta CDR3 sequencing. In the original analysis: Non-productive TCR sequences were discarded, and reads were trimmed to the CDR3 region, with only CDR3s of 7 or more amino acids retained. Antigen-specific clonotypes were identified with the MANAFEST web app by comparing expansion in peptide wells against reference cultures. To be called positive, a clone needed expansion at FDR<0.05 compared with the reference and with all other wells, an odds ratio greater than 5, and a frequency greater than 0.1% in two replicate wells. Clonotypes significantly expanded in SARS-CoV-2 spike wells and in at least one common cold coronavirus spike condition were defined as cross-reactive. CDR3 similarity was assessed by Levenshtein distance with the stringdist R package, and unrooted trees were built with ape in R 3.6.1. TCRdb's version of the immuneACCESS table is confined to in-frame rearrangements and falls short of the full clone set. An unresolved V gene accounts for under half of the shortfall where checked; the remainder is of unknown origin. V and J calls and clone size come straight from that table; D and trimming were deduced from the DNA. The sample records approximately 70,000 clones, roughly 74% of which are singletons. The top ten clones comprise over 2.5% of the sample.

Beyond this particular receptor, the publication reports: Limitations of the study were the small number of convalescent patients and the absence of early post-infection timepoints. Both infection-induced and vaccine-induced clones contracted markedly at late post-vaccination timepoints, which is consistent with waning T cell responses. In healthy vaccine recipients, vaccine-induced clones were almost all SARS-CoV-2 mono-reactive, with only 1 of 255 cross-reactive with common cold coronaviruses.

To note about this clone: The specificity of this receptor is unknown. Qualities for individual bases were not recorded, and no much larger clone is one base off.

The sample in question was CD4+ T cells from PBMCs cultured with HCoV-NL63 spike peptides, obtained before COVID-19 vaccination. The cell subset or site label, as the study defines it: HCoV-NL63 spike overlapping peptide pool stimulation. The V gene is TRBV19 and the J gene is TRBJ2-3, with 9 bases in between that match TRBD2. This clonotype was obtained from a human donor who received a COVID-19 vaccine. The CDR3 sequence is CASMRGGLRADTQYF. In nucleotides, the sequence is TGTGCCAGTATGCGGGGGGGCCTGAGGGCAGATACGCAGTATTTT.